These 24 T cell receptor beta chains were all obtained from the same sample, sequenced in a study of shared clonotypes between healthy human individuals. Sequenced by immunoSEQ multiplex PCR; TCRdb stores in-frame clones only, minus some. The sample includes about 2 million clones, about 95% seen only once; the top ten take 0.85% to 1.3%. It was CD45RO-negative cells, positively selected for CCR7, that made up naive CD8 cells, with terminally differentiated effector memory CD45RA+ cells excluded. Sequenced input: naive CD8+ T cells sorted from blood. The receptor source for this set is a young man in good health.

Of note for this clone: Other DNA sequences in this specimen translate into the identical CDR3. The gene calls are TRBV27 and TRBJ2-7, with D perhaps matching TRBD1 (5 bases). This CDR3 is built from 13 residues. CDR1 MNHEY and CDR2 SMNVEV come from the germline V gene (reference sequence). The V end lost 6 bases, the J end lost 2 bases, and 11 bases lay between the germline ends. The DNA of the CDR3 is TGTGCCAGCAGCCCTACAGGTACCTACGAGCAGTACTTC. This codes for CASSPTGTYEQYF.

The rearrangement links TRBV5-4 to TRBJ2-1; 11 bases agree with TRBD2. CDR3 length: 15 residues. The V gene's germline CDR1 is SGHNT and CDR2 YYREEE (reference sequence). Losses at the gene ends were 4 bases for V and 6 bases for J; bases not matched to a gene: 6. DNA of the CDR3: TGTGCCAGCAGCGCGGCAACTAGCGGGAGCAATGAGCAGTTCTTC. Translation: CASSAATSGSNEQFF.

The chain employs TRBV5-1 and TRBJ2-7; D might be TRBD2 (5 bases). Per the germline V gene, CDR1 is SGHRS and CDR2 is YFSETQ. The CDR3 loop spans 14 amino acids. V lost 4 bases and J lost 6, with 17 bases in between. The CDR3 DNA sequence: TGCGCCAGCAGCCCTGGTGGGGAGATGAGCGAGCAGTACTTC. This codes for CASSPGGEMSEQYF.

The chain joins TRBV9 to TRBJ2-2, with 9 bases aligning to TRBD1. With 0 bases clipped from V and 7 bases from J, the junction kept 4 bases outside the gene matches. CDR1 is SGDLS, CDR2 YYNGEE, per germline. CDR3 size: 15 residues. The DNA of the CDR3 is TGTGCCAGCAGCGTAGCTGGGACAGGGTACGGGGAGCTGTTTTTT. Translating gives CASSVAGTGYGELFF. Variable domain in full (rest from reference TRBV9 and TRBJ2-2): DSGVTQTPKHLITATGQRVTLRCSPRSGDLSVYWYQQSLDQGLQFLIQYYNGEERAKGNILERFSAQQFPDLHSELNLSSLELGDSALYFCASSVAGTGYGELFFGEGSRLTVL.

This clone occurred once. This chain links TRBV7-6 with TRBJ2-2; 7 positions agree with TRBD2. The CDR3 runs to 16 residues. The junction had 6 bases not matched to a gene; V was cut back by 4 bases and J by 1 base. Looked up from germline, CDR1 is SGHVS and CDR2 is FNYEAQ. CDR3 residues: CASSSTLALNTGELFF. The CDR3 bases are TGTGCCAGCAGCTCGACACTAGCGCTGAACACCGGGGAGCTGTTTTTT.

The chain uses TRBV27 and TRBJ1-1; D gene unclear. V shed 5 bases and J shed 3 bases, with 13 bases lying between them. The germline gives CDR1 MNHEY, CDR2 SMNVEV (reference sequence). The CDR3 has 14 residues. The CDR3 sequence is CASSPRVGYTEAFF. In DNA form, the CDR3 reads TGTGCCAGCAGTCCTCGAGTAGGCTACACTGAAGCTTTCTTT.

This chain links TRBV30 with TRBJ1-2; D gene unclear. Germline V gene sequence: CDR1 GTSNPN, CDR2 SVGIG (reference sequence). With 2 bases removed from V and 1 base from J, the gap between germline ends came to 5 bases. The CDR3 extends over 12 amino acids. The CDR3 is CAWSWINYGYTF. In nucleotides, the CDR3 is TGTGCCTGGAGTTGGATTAACTATGGCTACACCTTC.

This chain joins TRBV6-6 and TRBJ2-1; TRBD1 aligns across 11 bases. The CDR3 extends over 16 amino acids. Germline loops: CDR1 MNHNY, CDR2 SVGAGI (reference sequence). With 2 bases clipped from V and 4 bases from J, the junction kept 4 bases outside the gene matches. CDR3 nucleotides: TGTGCCAGCAGTTACGGGACAGGGGGGAGATACAATGAGCAGTTCTTC. Translation: CASSYGTGGRYNEQFF.

Comment on this clone: The same CDR3 arises from other DNA sequences in this sample as well. The chain employs TRBV4-1 and TRBJ2-2; D ambiguous. CDR1 and CDR2 (germline): MGHRA, YSYEKL. This CDR3 comprises 12 residues. Trimming pared 1 base from V and 7 bases from J, leaving 4 bases between. The CDR3 bases are TGCGCCAGCAGCCAAGTGGACGGGGAGCTGTTTTTT. Its translation: CASSQVDGELFF.

This chain connects TRBV7-6 to TRBJ2-7; D assignment may be TRBD1 or TRBD2 (7 bases each). Germline assignment: CDR1 SGHVS and CDR2 FNYEAQ. This CDR3 is built from 14 residues. V dropped 4 bases and J dropped 7 bases, with 17 bases sitting between them. The CDR3 DNA reads TGTGCCAGCAGCTCACGACAGGGAGCGGGAGAGCAGTACTTC. Translated: CASSSRQGAGEQYF.

V is TRBV6-1 and J is TRBJ2-2; the D is unclear. The CDR3 runs to 14 residues. Looked up from germline, CDR1 is MNHNS and CDR2 is SASEGT. V lost 2 bases, J lost 7 bases, and 11 bases lay in between. The CDR3 nucleotides read TGTGCCAGCAGTGAATTCCTTTATGGCGGGGAGCTGTTTTTT. Protein product: CASSEFLYGGELFF.

Worth noting for this clone: Other DNA sequences in this specimen translate into the identical CDR3. The chain joins TRBV30 to TRBJ1-3, with D unresolved. The CDR3 is made up of 12 amino acids. The V and J ends lost 5 bases and 0 bases respectively, with 5 bases between them. Germline V gene sequence: CDR1 GTSNPN, CDR2 SVGIG (reference sequence). The CDR3 region is CAWSASGNTIYF. The CDR3 coding sequence is TGTGCCTGGTCCGCCTCTGGAAACACCATATATTTT.

This clone occurred once. The rearrangement uses TRBV30 and TRBJ2-5; TRBD2 aligns across 8 bases. The CDR3 covers 15 residues. J was trimmed by 0 bases and V by 2 bases; bases with no gene match: 5. Per the germline V gene, CDR1 is GTSNPN and CDR2 is SVGIG (reference sequence). CDR3 region: CAWSTGGAYQETQYF. The CDR3 region has the DNA TGTGCCTGGAGTACCGGGGGGGCGTACCAAGAGACCCAGTACTTC.

The V gene is TRBV5-4, the J gene TRBJ1-1; possible D gene TRBD1, 5 bases. V was shortened by 1 base and J by 4 bases, with 11 bases between the two germline ends. In germline, CDR1 is SGHNT, CDR2 YYREEE (reference sequence). CDR3 length: 14 amino acids. The CDR3 is CASSLSGGVTEAFF. In DNA, the CDR3 is TGTGCCAGCAGCTTGAGTGGGGGAGTCACTGAAGCTTTCTTT.

The chain employs TRBV6-6 and TRBJ1-5; D remains unclear. CDR1 is MNHNY and CDR2 is SVGAGI in the germline V gene (reference sequence). Trimming pared 1 base from V and 0 bases from J, leaving 7 bases between. This CDR3 contains 15 residues. The CDR3 DNA sequence: TGTGCCAGCAGTTACTACGGGGATAGCAATCAGCCCCAGCATTTT. Translation: CASSYYGDSNQPQHF.

V usage is TRBV6-1 and J usage is TRBJ2-5; D possibly corresponds to TRBD2 (6 bases). The germline gives CDR1 MNHNS, CDR2 SASEGT. V lost 5 bases, J lost 2 bases, and 15 bases lay in between. CDR3 length equals 15 residues. The CDR3 is CASSHRDSLQETQYF. The CDR3 DNA reads TGTGCCAGCAGTCACCGGGACTCACTACAAGAGACCCAGTACTTC.

This rearrangement joins TRBV6-5 to TRBJ2-2, with 10 bases matching TRBD2. The CDR3 contains 14 residues. Germline CDR1 and CDR2: MNHEY and SVGAGI. V shed 10 bases and J 1 base; nucleotides not matched to a gene: 3. The CDR3 loop reads CATASGGNTGELFF. In nucleotides, the CDR3 is TGTGCCACCGCTAGCGGGGGGAACACCGGGGAGCTGTTTTTT.

This chain joins TRBV19 and TRBJ2-7; tentatively, D is TRBD1 (6 bases). V was pared by 4 bases and J by 5 bases, with 15 bases between. The CDR3 extends over 14 amino acids. Looked up from germline, CDR1 is LNHDA and CDR2 is SQIVND (reference sequence). CDR3 in amino acids: CASSTEPQGDEQYF. CDR3 DNA sequence: TGTGCCAGTAGTACCGAGCCACAGGGAGACGAGCAGTACTTC. Drawing the rest from reference TRBV19 and TRBJ2-7, the complete variable domain is DGGITQSPKYLFRKEGQNVTLSCEQNLNHDAMYWYRQDPGQGLRLIYYSQIVNDFQKGDIAEGYSVSREKKESFPLTVTSAQKNPTAFYLCASSTEPQGDEQYFGPGTRLTVT.

The chain recombines TRBV10-1 with TRBJ1-1; D uncertain. Between the trimmed V and J ends, which lost 3 bases and 7 bases, there was a span of 6 bases. The germline CDR1 and CDR2 sequences are WNHNN and SYGVQD (reference sequence). The CDR3 covers 11 residues. Here the CDR3 DNA reads TGCGCCAGCAGTGATTCCAGTGAAGCTTTCTTT. Translation gives CASSDSSEAFF.

The chain couples TRBV11-2 to TRBJ2-3, with 10 bases lining up with TRBD2. CDR3 size: 15 residues. Trimming removed 5 bases from V and 3 bases from J; junction bases left unmatched: 5. Germline V gene lookup returns CDR1 SGHAT and CDR2 FQNNGV. For the CDR3, the DNA is TGTGCCAGCAGCCCAACGGGACTAGCGACAGATACGCAGTATTTT. Its protein is CASSPTGLATDTQYF. The full variable domain, in which reference TRBV11-2 and TRBJ2-3 provide the parts outside the CDR3, is EAGVAQSPRYKIIEKRQSVAFWCNPISGHATLYWYQQILGQGPKLLIQFQNNGVVDDSQLPKDRFSAERLKGVDSTLKIQPAKLEDSAVYLCASSPTGLATDTQYFGPGTRLTVL.

V is TRBV7-3 and J is TRBJ2-2; D perhaps matches TRBD1 (6 bases). The germline V gene encodes CDR1 SGHTA and CDR2 FQGTGA. This CDR3 comprises 15 residues. V lost 2 bases, J lost 2 bases, and 9 bases lay in between. CDR3 coding DNA: TGTGCCAGCAGCTTAGGCAGGGGTAACACCGGGGAGCTGTTTTTT. Amino acids: CASSLGRGNTGELFF.

The V gene is TRBV28, the J gene TRBJ2-7; the D call may be TRBD1 or TRBD2 (5 bases each). Germline V CDR1 and CDR2: MDHEN, SYDVKM. This CDR3 contains 13 residues. Trimming removed 7 bases at V and 3 bases at J, with 13 bases between. CDR3 in amino acids: CASTGSGNYEQYF. The CDR3 DNA reads TGTGCCAGCACAGGGTCGGGGAACTACGAGCAGTACTTC.

Turning to this clone: At one end the junction does not follow the germline gene, possibly because of a read error. The rearrangement joins TRBV29-1 to TRBJ2-2; D possibly corresponds to TRBD2 (5 bases). The CDR3 spans 13 residues. Germline lookup yields CDR1 SQVTM and CDR2 ANQGSEA. Written as DNA, the CDR3 is TGCAGCGTTCGAGCGATTAACACCGGGGATCTGTTTTTT. Its protein is CSVRAINTGDLFF.

The gene calls are TRBV27 and TRBJ2-2; D unclear. CDR3 length: 18 residues. The V and J ends lost 3 bases and 7 bases respectively, with 24 bases between them. In germline, CDR1 is MNHEY, CDR2 SMNVEV (reference sequence). CDR3 loop: CASSFRGARTSVSGELFF. The CDR3 DNA follows: TGTGCCAGCAGTTTTCGAGGCGCCAGGACCAGCGTTAGCGGGGAGCTGTTTTTT.